This T cell receptor (beta chain) was profiled in a study of T cells in Graves' hyperthyroidism and ophthalmopathy. General study findings and limits: In simple terms, a model built on 13 V-J features told ophthalmopathy apart from stable hyperthyroidism. Blood samples included most of the expanded thyroid clonotypes exceeding 0.001.

TCR beta CDR3 sequences were amplified from RNA transcripts. Carried out on the TCR CDR3, a first-round RT-PCR used the HTBI primer set. TCRdb ran MiXCR on the multiplex PCR reads and lists one entry per CDR3 protein. This sample has more than 500,000 distinct CDR3 sequences, with more than 45% found just once. Pregnant or lactating patients were excluded, as were those with uncontrolled infection or other autoimmune disease. Each diagnosis was grounded in clinical symptoms, serum thyroxine and TRAb, thyroid ultrasound, and orbital computed tomography. The CDR3 sequence is 16 residues long. Germline V gives CDR1 SGHRS, CDR2 YFSETQ. V lost 3 bases to trimming and J lost 3 bases, with 16 bases between them. This clonotype was recorded once. Its antigen is not known.

This TCR was recovered from an adult woman with Graves' disease, either hyperthyroidism or ophthalmopathy (not recorded which). The sample consisted of peripheral blood or thyroid tissue (not recorded which). The chain recombines TRBV5-1 with TRBJ1-5; possibly TRBD1 for D (5 bases). CDR3: CASSSALGENNQPQHF. The CDR3 nucleotides are TGCGCCAGCAGCTCGGCCCTGGGGGAGAACAATCAGCCCCAGCATTTT.